This T cell receptor (beta chain) is drawn from a study of T cell responses to AZD1222 COVID-19 vaccine. Profiled with immunoSEQ multiplex PCR; TCRdb holds only in-frame clones, not every one. The sample holds roughly 120,000 clones, about 90% seen once. Per germline, CDR1 SGHTA and CDR2 FQGTGA. V trimming: 5 bases; J trimming: 1 base; junction bases outside the gene matches: 5. This CDR3 comprises 15 residues. This TCR came from an adult in good health. Sequences were derived from peripheral blood, sampled on day 0 of AZD1222 vaccination. The chain is built from TRBV7-3 and TRBJ1-5; 7 bases align to TRBD1. CDR3 DNA: TGTGCCAGCAGCCCTAGGGGGCCGAGCAATCAGCCCCAGCATTTT. It is translated as CASSPRGPSNQPQHF. Using reference TRBV7-3 and TRBJ1-5 for the parts outside the CDR3, the full variable domain is GAGVSQTPSNKVTEKGKYVELRCDPISGHTALYWYRQSLGQGPEFLIYFQGTGAADDSGLPNDRFFAVRPEGSVSTLKIQRTERGDSAVYLCASSPRGPSNQPQHFGDGTRLSIL.